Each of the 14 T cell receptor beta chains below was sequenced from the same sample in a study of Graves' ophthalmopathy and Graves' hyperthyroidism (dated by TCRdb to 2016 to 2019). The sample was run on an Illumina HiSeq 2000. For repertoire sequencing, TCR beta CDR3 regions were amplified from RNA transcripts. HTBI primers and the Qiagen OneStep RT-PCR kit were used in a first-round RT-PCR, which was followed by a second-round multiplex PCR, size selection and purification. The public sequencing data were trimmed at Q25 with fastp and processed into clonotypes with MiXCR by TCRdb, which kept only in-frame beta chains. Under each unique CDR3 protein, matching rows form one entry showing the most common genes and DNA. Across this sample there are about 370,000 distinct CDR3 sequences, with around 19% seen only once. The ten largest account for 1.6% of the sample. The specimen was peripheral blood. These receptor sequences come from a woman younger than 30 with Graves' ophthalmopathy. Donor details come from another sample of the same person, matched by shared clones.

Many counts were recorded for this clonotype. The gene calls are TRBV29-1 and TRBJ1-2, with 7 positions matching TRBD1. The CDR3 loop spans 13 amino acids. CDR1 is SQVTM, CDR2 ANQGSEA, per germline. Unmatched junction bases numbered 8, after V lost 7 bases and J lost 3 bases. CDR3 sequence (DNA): TGCAGCGCCGGCCACACAGGGGACTATGGCTACACCTTC. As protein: CSAGHTGDYGYTF. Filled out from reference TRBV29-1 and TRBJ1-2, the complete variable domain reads SAVISQKPSRDICQRGTSLTIQCQVDSQVTMMFWYRQQPGQSLTLIATANQGSEATYESGFVIDKFPISRPNLTFSTLTVSNMSPEDSSIYLCSAGHTGDYGYTFGSGTRLTVV.

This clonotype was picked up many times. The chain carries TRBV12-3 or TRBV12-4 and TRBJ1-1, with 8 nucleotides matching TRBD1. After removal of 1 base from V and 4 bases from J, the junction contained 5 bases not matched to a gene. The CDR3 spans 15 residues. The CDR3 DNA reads TGTGCCAGCAGTTTAGGACAGGGGAGGGTCACTGAAGCTTTCTTT. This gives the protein CASSLGQGRVTEAFF.

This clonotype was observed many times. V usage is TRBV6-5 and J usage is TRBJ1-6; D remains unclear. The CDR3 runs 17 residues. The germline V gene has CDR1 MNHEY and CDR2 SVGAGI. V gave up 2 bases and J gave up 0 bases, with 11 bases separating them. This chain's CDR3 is CASSYPGGSSYNSPLHF. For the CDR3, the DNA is TGTGCCAGCAGTTACCCTGGAGGAAGCTCCTATAATTCACCCCTCCACTTT.

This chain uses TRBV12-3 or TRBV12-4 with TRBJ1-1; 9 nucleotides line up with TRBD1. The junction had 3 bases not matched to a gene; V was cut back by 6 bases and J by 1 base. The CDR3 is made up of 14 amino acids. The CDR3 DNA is TGTGCCAGCAGGATGGACAGGGGGAACACTGAAGCTTTCTTT. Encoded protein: CASRMDRGNTEAFF.

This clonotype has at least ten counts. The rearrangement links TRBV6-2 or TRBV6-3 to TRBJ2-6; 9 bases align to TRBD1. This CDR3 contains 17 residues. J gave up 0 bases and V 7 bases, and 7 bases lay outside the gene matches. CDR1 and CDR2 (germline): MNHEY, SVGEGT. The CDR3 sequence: CASTMGQGSSGANVLTF. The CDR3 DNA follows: TGTGCCAGCACCATGGGACAGGGAAGCTCTGGGGCCAACGTCCTGACTTTC.

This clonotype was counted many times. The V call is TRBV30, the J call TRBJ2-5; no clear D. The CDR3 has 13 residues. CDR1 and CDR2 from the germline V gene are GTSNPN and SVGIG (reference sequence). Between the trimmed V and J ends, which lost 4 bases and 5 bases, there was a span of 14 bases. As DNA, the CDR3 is TGTGCCTGGAAAACAAACCCCAAGGAGACCCAGTACTTC. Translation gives CAWKTNPKETQYF.

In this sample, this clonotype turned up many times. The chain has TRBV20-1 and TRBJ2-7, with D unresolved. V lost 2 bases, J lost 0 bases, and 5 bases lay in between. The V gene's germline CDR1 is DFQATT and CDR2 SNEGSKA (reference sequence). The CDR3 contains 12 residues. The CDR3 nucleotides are TGCAGTGCTAGACAGGTCTCCTACGAGCAGTACTTC. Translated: CSARQVSYEQYF.

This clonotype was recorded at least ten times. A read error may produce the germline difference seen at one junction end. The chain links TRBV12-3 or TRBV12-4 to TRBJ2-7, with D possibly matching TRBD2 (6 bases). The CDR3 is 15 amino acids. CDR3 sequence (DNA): TGTGCCAGCAGCTTAGACTCTAGCGCGAACTACGAGCAGTACTTC. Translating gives CASSLDSSANYEQYF.

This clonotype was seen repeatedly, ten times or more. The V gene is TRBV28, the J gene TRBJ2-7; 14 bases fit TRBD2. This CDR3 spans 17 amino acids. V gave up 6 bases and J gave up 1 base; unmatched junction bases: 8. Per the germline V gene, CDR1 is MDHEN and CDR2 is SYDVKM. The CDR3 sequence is CASRSGLAGVPSYEQYF. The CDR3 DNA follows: TGTGCCAGCAGGTCGGGACTAGCGGGAGTTCCTTCCTACGAGCAGTACTTC.

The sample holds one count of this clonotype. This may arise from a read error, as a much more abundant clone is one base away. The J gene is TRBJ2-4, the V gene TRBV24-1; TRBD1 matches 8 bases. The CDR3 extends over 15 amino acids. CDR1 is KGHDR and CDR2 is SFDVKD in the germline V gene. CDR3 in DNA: TGTGCCACCGGTGACCCCCAGGGGGCTGGAAACATTCAGTACTTC. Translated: CATGDPQGAGNIQYF.

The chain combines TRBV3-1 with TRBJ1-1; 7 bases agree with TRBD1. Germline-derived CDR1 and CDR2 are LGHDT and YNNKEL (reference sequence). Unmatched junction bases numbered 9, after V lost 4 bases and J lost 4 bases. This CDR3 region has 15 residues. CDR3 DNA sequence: TGTGCCAGCAGCCGACGAACAGGGGTGGTCACTGAAGCTTTCTTT. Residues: CASSRRTGVVTEAFF. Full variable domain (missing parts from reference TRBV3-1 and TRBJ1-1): DTAVSQTPKYLVTQMGNDKSIKCEQNLGHDTMYWYKQDSKKFLKIMFSYNNKELIINETVPNRFSPKSPDKAHLNLHINSLELGDSAVYFCASSRRTGVVTEAFFGQGTRLTVV.

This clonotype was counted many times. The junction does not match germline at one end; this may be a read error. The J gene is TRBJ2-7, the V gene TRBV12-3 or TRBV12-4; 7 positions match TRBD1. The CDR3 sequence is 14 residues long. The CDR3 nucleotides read TGTGCCAACAATAAGGGGGACAGCTCCGACGAGCAGTACTTC. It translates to CANNKGDSSDEQYF.

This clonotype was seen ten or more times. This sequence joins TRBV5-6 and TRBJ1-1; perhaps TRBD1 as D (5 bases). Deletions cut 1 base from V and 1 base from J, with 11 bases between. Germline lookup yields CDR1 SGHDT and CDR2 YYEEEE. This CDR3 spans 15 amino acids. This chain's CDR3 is CASSLTRGKNTEAFF. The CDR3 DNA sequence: TGTGCCAGCAGCTTGACAAGGGGAAAGAACACTGAAGCTTTCTTT.

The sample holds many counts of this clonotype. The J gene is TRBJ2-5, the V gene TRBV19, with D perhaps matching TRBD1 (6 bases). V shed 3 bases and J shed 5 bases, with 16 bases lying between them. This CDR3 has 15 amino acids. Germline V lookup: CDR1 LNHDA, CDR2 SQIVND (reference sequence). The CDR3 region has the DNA TGTGCCAGTAGTATCCTTGAGAGGGGGTTTGAGACCCAGTACTTC. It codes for CASSILERGFETQYF.